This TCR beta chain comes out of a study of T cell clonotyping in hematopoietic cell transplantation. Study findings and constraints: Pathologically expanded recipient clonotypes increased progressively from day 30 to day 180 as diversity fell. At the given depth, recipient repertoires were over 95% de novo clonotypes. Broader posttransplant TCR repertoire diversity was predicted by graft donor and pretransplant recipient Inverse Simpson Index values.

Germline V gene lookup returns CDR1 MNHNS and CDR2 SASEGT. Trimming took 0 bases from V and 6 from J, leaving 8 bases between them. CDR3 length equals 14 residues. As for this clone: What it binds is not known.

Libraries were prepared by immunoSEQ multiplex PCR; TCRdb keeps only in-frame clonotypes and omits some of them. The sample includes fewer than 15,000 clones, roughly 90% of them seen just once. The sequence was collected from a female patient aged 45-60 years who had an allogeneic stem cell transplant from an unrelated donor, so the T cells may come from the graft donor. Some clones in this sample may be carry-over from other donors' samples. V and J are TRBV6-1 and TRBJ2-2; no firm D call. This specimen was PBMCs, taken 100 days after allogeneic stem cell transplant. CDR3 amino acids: CASSEAGVAGELFF. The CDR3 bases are TGTGCCAGCAGTGAAGCTGGAGTGGCCGGGGAGCTGTTTTTT.